This T cell receptor (beta chain) was found in a study of T cell repertoires in cytomegalovirus infection (dated by TCRdb to about 2019). Background on the whole study: Recently identified HLA-C-restricted CMV epitopes, whose presentation resists viral immunomodulation, were targeted by peptide stimulations together with well-studied HLA-B-restricted epitopes. The HLA type of each donor mattered for the analysis, because public TCR beta signatures pointed to carriage of CMV infection along with the matching HLA type.

A note on this clonotype: No cognate antigen has been identified for it. Base qualities are not at hand, and no much larger clone is one base apart.

The CDR3 goes from the cysteine to the phenylalanine over 16 residues. Of the read, only the CDR3 DNA is kept; its 48 bases are in frame from base 1. Deletion took 4 bases off V and 4 bases off J, with a span of 16 bases between the germline ends. The germline V gene provides CDR1 MGHDK and CDR2 SYGVNS. The sample's treatment or condition label is to be understood as: in vitro stimulation with specific CMV peptide epitopes to enrich CMV-specific T cells. Sequencer: Illumina HiSeq 1500. TCRdb trimmed public reads at Q25 via fastp, called clones via MiXCR and kept in-frame beta chains. Rows are unified per CDR3 protein, each entry keeping the most common DNA and genes. For this sample the table gives roughly 920,000 distinct CDR3 sequences, of which roughly 31% were detected only once. The ten largest account for 13% of the sample. Paper-wide results and their limitations: The ex vivo response was dominated by HLA-C-restricted CMV-specific TCR beta clonotypes, which also provided the single most frequent clonotype in two of eight donors. Cumulative frequency of public TCR beta family members discriminated carriers of CMV infection plus the relevant HLA type in this cohort and an independent approximately 400-donor cohort.

Recombination joined TRBV25-1 with TRBJ2-2, with TRBD1 tentatively as D gene (6 bases match). The origin of this receptor is a human donor in good health (CMV status not recorded). Some clones in this sample may be carry-over from other donors' samples. The specimen comprised cultured CD8+ T cells from PBMCs, sampled from culture after CMV antigen stimulation. The DNA sequence is TGTGCCAGCAGTGCGCACCGGGACACTCCCACCGGGGAGCTGTTTTTT. It translates to CASSAHRDTPTGELFF. With all but the CDR3 taken from the reference TRBV25-1 and TRBJ2-2 genes, the full variable domain is: EADIYQTPRYLVIGTGKKITLECSQTMGHDKMYWYQQDPGMELHLIHYSYGVNSTEKGDLSSESTVSRIRTEHFPLTLESARPSHTSQYLCASSAHRDTPTGELFFGEGSRLTVL.